Presented here are 15 T cell receptor beta chains from one specimen sequenced in a study of blood T cell repertoires in COVID-19. The method was immunoSEQ multiplex PCR; TCRdb's version includes in-frame clones alone and lacks a portion of them. The table has over 450,000 clones, roughly 89% seen once; the top ten hold around 0.95%. Sequences were obtained from peripheral blood. All receptors derive from a man aged 18 to 30 with COVID-19, enrolled during active disease.

V usage is TRBV11-2 and J usage is TRBJ2-3; 7 bases fit TRBD2. The trim removed 1 base at V and 0 bases at J, leaving 4 bases unmatched. This CDR3 spans 16 amino acids. Germline CDR1 and CDR2: SGHAT and FQNNGV. CDR3 sequence (DNA): TGTGCCAGCAGCTTAGTGGGGGGGACTAGCACAGATACGCAGTATTTT. This codes for CASSLVGGTSTDTQYF.

The chain joins TRBV6-5 to TRBJ1-2, with D possibly TRBD1 on 5 matching bases. The CDR3 spans 16 residues. From germline, CDR1 is MNHEY and CDR2 SVGAGI. Trimming cost V 2 bases and J 6 bases, with 19 bases left between them. CDR3 nucleotide sequence: TGTGCCAGCAGTTACGTGGGGACCGTGGAGGGACATGGCTACACCTTC. It translates to CASSYVGTVEGHGYTF.

This clone was counted a few times. The chain joins TRBV30 to TRBJ2-7, with 9 bases that match TRBD2. Germline CDR1 reads GTSNPN; CDR2 reads SVGIG (reference sequence). The V and J ends lost 5 bases and 4 bases, in that order; junction bases with no gene match: 3. This CDR3 comprises 12 residues. DNA of the CDR3: TGTGCCTGGGGACTAGCGTGGTACGAGCAGTACTTC. Amino acid sequence: CAWGLAWYEQYF.

This sequence joins TRBV3-1 (or the pseudogene TRBV3-2) and TRBJ1-5; D is unclear. Trimming left V 1 base short and J 2 bases short, with 12 bases between. Germline lookup yields CDR1 LGHDT and CDR2 YNNKEL (reference sequence). The CDR3 has 16 residues. DNA for the CDR3: TGTGCCAGCAGCCAAGGTCTACGAGCCCGCAATCAGCCCCAGCATTTT. Its translation is CASSQGLRARNQPQHF.

The chain is built from TRBV9 and TRBJ2-1, with no clear D. The CDR3 sequence is 14 residues long. Germline V gene sequence: CDR1 SGDLS, CDR2 YYNGEE. Trimming left V 5 bases short and J 3 bases short, with 12 bases between. In DNA, the CDR3 is TGTGCCAGCAGGAGAGCCCGAATCTACAATGAGCAGTTCTTC. It translates to CASRRARIYNEQFF. Full variable domain (outside the CDR3, taken from reference TRBV9 and TRBJ2-1): DSGVTQTPKHLITATGQRVTLRCSPRSGDLSVYWYQQSLDQGLQFLIQYYNGEERAKGNILERFSAQQFPDLHSELNLSSLELGDSALYFCASRRARIYNEQFFGPGTRLTVL.

This clone was counted once. The V call is TRBV15, the J call TRBJ2-1; 11 bases align to TRBD2. CDR1 and CDR2 (germline): LNHNV, YYDKDF (reference sequence). Trimming at V came to 1 base and at J to 8 bases, leaving 7 bases not matched to a gene. The CDR3 is 16 amino acids. The CDR3 DNA sequence: TGTGCCACCAGCAGAGGGGCACTAGCGGGAGTTCATGAGCAGTTCTTC. Amino acid sequence: CATSRGALAGVHEQFF.

J is TRBJ1-1 and V is TRBV6-5, with 7 bases matching TRBD1. The CDR3 has 12 residues. The V segment lost 7 bases and the J segment 10 bases; nucleotides outside the gene matches: 9. The germline CDR1 and CDR2 sequences are MNHEY and SVGAGI. The CDR3 loop reads CASKARQGPAFF. CDR3 in DNA: TGTGCCAGCAAAGCCCGACAGGGACCAGCTTTCTTT.

The J gene is TRBJ2-1, the V gene TRBV4-1; D uncertain. V shed 3 bases and J shed 0 bases, with 12 bases lying between them. CDR1 and CDR2 (germline): MGHRA, YSYEKL. The CDR3 contains 16 residues. In DNA, the CDR3 is TGCGCCAGCAGCCAGAGGTTAGCCAGCTCCTACAATGAGCAGTTCTTC. This gives the protein CASSQRLASSYNEQFF.

The chain carries TRBV7-9 and TRBJ2-1, with 7 nucleotides matching TRBD2. This CDR3 has 14 amino acids. Germline V gene sequence: CDR1 SEHNR, CDR2 FQNEAQ (reference sequence). Trimming removed 4 bases from V and 6 bases from J; junction bases left unmatched: 6. The CDR3 DNA follows: TGTGCCAGCAGCTCCCCCGGGACTACCAATGAGCAGTTCTTC. Protein: CASSSPGTTNEQFF.

The chain couples TRBV10-2 to TRBJ1-2; tentatively, D is TRBD1 (5 bases). The CDR3 spans 10 residues. Trimming removed 8 bases at V and 8 bases at J, with 9 bases between. Germline values: CDR1 WSHSY, CDR2 SAAADI. CDR3 bases: TGCGCCAGCTGGGGGGACGGCTACACCTTC. Translating it yields CASWGDGYTF.

This clone was counted only a few times. The rearrangement joins TRBV6-1 to TRBJ1-2; D gene ambiguous. The CDR3 has 13 residues. Between the trimmed V and J ends, which lost 1 base and 7 bases, there was a span of 10 bases. Per the germline V gene, CDR1 is MNHNS and CDR2 is SASEGT. The DNA for the CDR3 is TGTGCCAGCAGTGAAGGACTTGTGGGTGGCTACACCTTC. Encoded protein: CASSEGLVGGYTF.

A remark on this clone: The sample contains more than one DNA sequence encoding this CDR3. The chain recombines TRBV5-4 with TRBJ2-7; D gene uncertain. V lost 2 bases and J 0 bases, leaving 9 bases between the germline ends. CDR1 is SGHNT, CDR2 YYREEE, per germline (reference sequence). The length of the CDR3 is 14 residues. The CDR3 DNA follows: TGTGCCAGCAGCTTCGGCGGTAGCTCCTACGAGCAGTACTTC. Its translation is CASSFGGSSYEQYF.

The chain employs TRBV11-2 and TRBJ1-5; the match to TRBD1 covers 10 bases. The CDR3 has 15 residues. Germline values: CDR1 SGHAT, CDR2 FQNNGV. J was trimmed by 5 bases and V by 1 base; bases with no gene match: 2. The CDR3 DNA reads as TGTGCCAGCAGCTTAGGACAGGGGGCTTATCAGCCCCAGCATTTT. It translates to CASSLGQGAYQPQHF.

CDR3 bases: TGCAGCATCCGGTACGGGGAGACCCAGTACTTC. Protein: CSIRYGETQYF. The V gene is TRBV29-1, the J gene TRBJ2-5; D not certain. The V gene lost 8 bases and the J gene lost 5 bases, with 12 bases spanning the gap. Per the germline V gene, CDR1 is SQVTM and CDR2 is ANQGSEA. The CDR3 loop spans 11 amino acids.

V gene TRBV5-6 combines with J gene TRBJ2-5, with no clear D. From germline, CDR1 is SGHDT and CDR2 YYEEEE. Trimming removed 1 base from V and 2 bases from J, with 9 bases in between. The CDR3 sequence is 14 residues long. CDR3 coding DNA: TGTGCCAGCAGCTTGTCGGCAGCGCAAGAGACCCAGTACTTC. Residues: CASSLSAAQETQYF.